This T cell receptor beta chain comes out of a study of T cell responses to AZD1222 COVID-19 vaccine. Sequencing used immunoSEQ multiplex PCR; TCRdb keeps in-frame clones, though not all of them. Found here are around 110,000 clones, 90% to 95% of them singletons; the top ten hold more than 2.5%. The TCR comes from an adult in good health. The sample consisted of peripheral blood, taken on day 0 of AZD1222 vaccination.

CDR3 nucleotide sequence: TGTGCCAGCAGCTGGATTAATCCCATTTCATATCATAATTCACCCCTCCACTTT. Encoded protein: CASSWINPISYHNSPLHF. The chain links TRBV3-1 (or the pseudogene TRBV3-2) to TRBJ1-6; no firm D call. The germline V gene has CDR1 LGHDT and CDR2 YNNKEL (reference sequence). The V gene lost 5 bases and the J gene lost 5 bases, with 22 bases spanning the gap. The CDR3 sequence is 18 residues long.